The clone carrying this T cell receptor (beta chain) was detected ten times or more. TCR beta CDR3 sequences were amplified from RNA transcripts. Primed by the HTBI set, a first-round RT-PCR was run on the TCR CDR3. From the multiplex PCR reads, TCRdb called clonotypes with MiXCR, one entry per CDR3 protein. This sample has almost 600,000 distinct CDR3 sequences, with just over 45% found just once. This record belongs to a study of T cells in Graves' hyperthyroidism and ophthalmopathy. V dropped 5 bases and J dropped 4 bases, with 17 bases sitting between them. Germline V lookup: CDR1 SGHTA, CDR2 FQGTGA. The CDR3 is 15 amino acids.

This chain joins TRBV7-3 and TRBJ2-5, with D possibly being TRBD1 or TRBD2 (6 bases each). The sequence was obtained from a woman under 30 with Graves' hyperthyroidism. The sample taken for sequencing was peripheral blood or thyroid tissue (not recorded which). CDR3 protein: CASSRGAGETETQYF. DNA for the CDR3: TGTGCCAGCAGCCGCGGGGCAGGGGAAACAGAGACCCAGTACTTC. The full variable domain, with the rest looked up from reference TRBV7-3 and TRBJ2-5, is GAGVSQTPSNKVTEKGKYVELRCDPISGHTALYWYRQSLGQGPEFLIYFQGTGAADDSGLPNDRFFAVRPEGSVSTLKIQRTERGDSAVYLCASSRGAGETETQYFGPGTRLLVL.